These 8 T cell receptor beta chains were all obtained from the same sample, sequenced in a study of T cells in localized non-small cell lung cancer. Assay: immunoSEQ multiplex PCR; the TCRdb copy retains only in-frame clones and omits some. Among tens of thousands of clones, about 81% were seen once, and the ten largest hold less than 45%. Sequencing was performed on peripheral blood, taken before any cancer treatment. Receptors were obtained from a male donor older than 55 with stage II squamous cell lung carcinoma.

The chain is built from TRBV7-2 and TRBJ1-1; D not certain. This CDR3 spans 13 amino acids. Trimming took 4 bases from V and 2 from J, leaving 8 bases between them. In germline, CDR1 is SGHTA, CDR2 FQGNSA. This chain's CDR3 is CASSYGRNTEAFF. In nucleotides, the CDR3 is TGTGCCAGCAGCTACGGACGCAACACTGAAGCTTTCTTT. Complete variable domain (other parts from reference TRBV7-2 and TRBJ1-1): GAGVSQSPSNKVTEKGKDVELRCDPISGHTALYWYRQSLGQGLEFLIYFQGNSAPDKSGLPSDRFSAERTGGSVSTLTIQRTQQEDSAVYLCASSYGRNTEAFFGQGTRLTVV.

This clone is a singleton in its sample. The CDR3, as DNA: TGTGCCAGCAGCTTAGCGCAGGCCTCCTACGAGCAGTACTTC. Encoded protein: CASSLAQASYEQYF. The rearrangement links TRBV5-4 to TRBJ2-7, with D unclear. Germline CDR1 reads SGHNT; CDR2 reads YYREEE (reference sequence). The CDR3 extends over 14 amino acids. The V and J ends lost 2 bases and 0 bases respectively, with 9 bases between them.

The rearrangement uses TRBV19 and TRBJ2-2; D is unresolved. V was pared by 5 bases and J by 4 bases, with 8 bases between. This CDR3 spans 13 amino acids. From germline, CDR1 is LNHDA and CDR2 SQIVND (reference sequence). The CDR3 spells CASSQLGTGELFF. The CDR3 bases are TGTGCCAGTAGTCAGCTCGGCACCGGGGAGCTGTTTTTT.

The chain has TRBV7-9 and TRBJ1-6; D remains ambiguous. The CDR3 sequence is 16 residues long. With 3 bases removed from V and 8 bases from J, the gap between germline ends came to 17 bases. Germline CDR1 reads SEHNR; CDR2 reads FQNEAQ (reference sequence). DNA for the CDR3: TGTGCCAGCAGCTTGGATGGAGGAGCAGGCGATTCACCCCTCCACTTT. Amino acid sequence: CASSLDGGAGDSPLHF.

This chain joins TRBV5-1 and TRBJ1-2; 8 bases agree with TRBD1. The CDR3 has 15 residues. J was trimmed by 0 bases and V by 5 bases; bases with no gene match: 6. Germline-derived CDR1 and CDR2 are SGHRS and YFSETQ. The CDR3 nucleotides read TGCGCCAGCAGTTCCCCGGGACAGGCTAACTATGGCTACACCTTC. Amino acids: CASSSPGQANYGYTF. Supplemented by reference TRBV5-1 and TRBJ1-2, the full variable domain reads KAGVTQTPRYLIKTRGQQVTLSCSPISGHRSVSWYQQTPGQGLQFLFEYFSETQRNKGNFPGRFSGRQFSNSRSEMNVSTLELGDSALYLCASSSPGQANYGYTFGSGTRLTVV.

The V gene is TRBV7-9, the J gene TRBJ1-2, with 7 bases aligning to TRBD1. Unmatched junction bases numbered 13, after V lost 5 bases and J lost 7 bases. This CDR3 comprises 15 residues. Germline CDR1 and CDR2: SEHNR and FQNEAQ (reference sequence). This CDR3 is CASSPVGEGASGYTF. CDR3 coding DNA: TGTGCCAGCAGCCCAGTGGGAGAGGGGGCTAGTGGCTACACCTTC. Full variable domain (rest looked up from reference TRBV7-9 and TRBJ1-2): DTGVSQNPRHKITKRGQNVTFRCDPISEHNRLYWYRQTLGQGPEFLTYFQNEAQLEKSRLLSDRFSAERPKGSFSTLEIQRTEQGDSAMYLCASSPVGEGASGYTFGSGTRLTVV.

The chain combines TRBV9 with TRBJ1-1; 7 nucleotides line up with TRBD1. J gave up 3 bases and V 7 bases, and 6 bases lay outside the gene matches. CDR1 and CDR2 (germline): SGDLS, YYNGEE. The CDR3 totals 13 residues. The CDR3 sequence is CASGDGTDTEAFF. CDR3 bases: TGTGCCAGCGGCGACGGGACAGACACTGAAGCTTTCTTT.

The V and J genes are TRBV4-1 and TRBJ2-6; 7 bases match TRBD1. Trimming took 4 bases from V and 0 from J; bases not matched to a gene: 9. The CDR3 totals 18 residues. Germline CDR1 and CDR2: MGHRA and YSYEKL. This CDR3 reads CASSPQGPGSSGANVLTF. CDR3 nucleotide sequence: TGCGCCAGCAGCCCACAGGGGCCAGGGAGCTCTGGGGCCAACGTCCTGACTTTC.